This T cell receptor beta chain derives from a study of sequential checkpoint blockade in melanoma. About the study: Both treatment sequences were followed by maintenance nivolumab.

The germline CDR1 and CDR2 sequences are SGDLS and YYNGEE. Trimming removed 4 bases at V and 3 bases at J, with 17 bases between. The CDR3 contains 15 residues. The treatment was: randomized to nivolumab then ipilimumab (arm A) or the reverse (arm B). No patient had prior DNA-damaging chemotherapy. Assay used: immunoSEQ multiplex PCR; TCRdb lists only in-frame clones, some missing. The sample consists of about 20,000 clones, around 70% of them appearing once. This sequence originates from a human donor with melanoma. The chain has TRBV9 and TRBJ2-7; D remains unclear. The source was CD8+ T cells sorted from blood (inferred from file names), collected from a patient given nivolumab and ipilimumab in sequence. The CDR3 DNA reads as TGTGCCAGCAGCCCCCAGACAACCCAGGTCTACGAGCAGTACTTC. It yields the protein CASSPQTTQVYEQYF.